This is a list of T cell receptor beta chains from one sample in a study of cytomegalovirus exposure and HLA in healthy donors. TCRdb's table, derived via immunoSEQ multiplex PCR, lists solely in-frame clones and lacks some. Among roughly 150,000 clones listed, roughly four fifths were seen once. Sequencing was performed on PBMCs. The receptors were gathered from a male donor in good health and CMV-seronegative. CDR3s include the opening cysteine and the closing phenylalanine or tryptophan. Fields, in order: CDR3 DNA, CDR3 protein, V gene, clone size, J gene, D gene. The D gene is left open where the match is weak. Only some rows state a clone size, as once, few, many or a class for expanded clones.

TGTGCCTGGAACCCCGGGACAGGGTCAAGTGAGCAGTACTTC | CAWNPGTGSSEQYF | TRBV30 | few | TRBJ2-7 | TRBD1
TGTGCCGGCACCCGGGAGGGGGGCTACTCCTACGAGCAGTACTTC | CAGTREGGYSYEQYF | TRBV30 | NA | TRBJ2-7 | TRBD2
TGTGCCAGCAGCCAGGCCCGGGACAGTATCACCGGGGAGCTGTTTTTT | CASSQARDSITGELFF | TRBV4-2 | NA | TRBJ2-2 | TRBD1
TGTGCCAGCATATTAGGGGGACAGATCCAAGAGACCCAGTACTTC | CASILGGQIQETQYF | TRBV6-1 | few | TRBJ2-5 | TRBD1
TGCGCCAGCAGCCAAGATTATGGTCTCCAGGGGAATGAGCAGTTCTTC | CASSQDYGLQGNEQFF | TRBV4-3 | few | TRBJ2-1 | NA
TGTGCCTGGAGTGTACTTCGCTACGAGCAGTACTTC | CAWSVLRYEQYF | TRBV30 | NA | TRBJ2-7 | NA
TGTGCCAGCAGTTTATTTAGCGCCTATGAGACCCAGTACTTC | CASSLFSAYETQYF | TRBV27 | NA | TRBJ2-5 | NA
TGTGCCAGTAGTATGAGGCAGGGCCGAACCTACGAGCAGTACTTC | CASSMRQGRTYEQYF | TRBV19 | NA | TRBJ2-7 | NA
TGCGCCAGCACTAGCGGGAGGGCCACGGAGACCCAGTACTTC | CASTSGRATETQYF | TRBV5-1 | NA | TRBJ2-5 | TRBD2
TGTGCCAGCAGCCGTCGCCGGGACAGGGGTCCAGATACGCAGTATTTT | CASSRRRDRGPDTQYF | TRBV6-6 | few | TRBJ2-3 | TRBD1
TGTGCCAGCTCACCCACCAGAGGTCGGGCCGGGGAGCTGTTTTTT | CASSPTRGRAGELFF | TRBV18 | NA | TRBJ2-2 | NA
TGTGCCACCAGCAGTCTCGGTCCCGACTCGCTCTCCTACGAGCAGTACTTC | CATSSLGPDSLSYEQYF | TRBV15 | NA | TRBJ2-7 | NA
TGTGCCAGCAGCTTACTAGCGGGTTCCTACAATGAGCAGTTCTTC | CASSLLAGSYNEQFF | TRBV7-2 | NA | TRBJ2-1 | TRBD2
TGTGCCAGCAGCTCCGACAGGGGGCTGAGCGAGCAGTACTTC | CASSSDRGLSEQYF | TRBV7-2 | NA | TRBJ2-7 | TRBD1
TGTGTCAGCAGCTTGGCTCTAGCCGAGTGGTATGGCTACACCTTC | CVSSLALAEWYGYTF | TRBV5-6 | NA | TRBJ1-2 | NA
TGTGCCAGCTCTCCCACAGGGGACTATGGCTACACCTTC | CASSPTGDYGYTF | TRBV18 | NA | TRBJ1-2 | TRBD1
TGTGCCAGCAGCTTAGCGCCTCTGCGGAGGGAGGCTGGAAACACCATATATTTT | CASSLAPLRREAGNTIYF | TRBV7-6 | NA | TRBJ1-3 | NA